What follows describes a single TCR beta chain. Sequencing used immunoSEQ multiplex PCR; TCRdb keeps in-frame clones, though not all of them. Counted here are approximately 150,000 clones, around 82% occurring once; the ten biggest clones make up 3.9%. The CDR3 has 15 residues. V lost 4 bases to trimming and J lost 2 bases; unmatched junction nucleotides: 5. CDR1 and CDR2 (germline): SGHVS, FQNEAQ. Self-reported history from a screening survey and questionnaire set each donor's cohort. The data are from a study of blood T cell repertoires in COVID-19. The wider study: Two negative PCRs, clearance, or symptom resolution had been documented for recovered Cohort 3 donors.

Material: PBMCs or T cells enriched from blood (not recorded which). The TCR originated in a man aged 50 to 59 in a cohort exposed to, infected with or recovered from COVID-19 (not recorded which). The chain employs TRBV7-8 and TRBJ2-5; 9 positions agree with TRBD2. DNA for the CDR3: TGTGCCAGCAGCTCTGGACTAGCGCAACAAGAGACCCAGTACTTC. Amino acids: CASSSGLAQQETQYF. The full variable domain, rest sourced from reference TRBV7-8 and TRBJ2-5, is GAGVSQSPRYKVAKRGQDVALRCDPISGHVSLFWYQQALGQGPEFLTYFQNEAQLDKSGLPSDRFFAERPEGSVSTLKIQRTQQEDSAVYLCASSSGLAQQETQYFGPGTRLLVL.